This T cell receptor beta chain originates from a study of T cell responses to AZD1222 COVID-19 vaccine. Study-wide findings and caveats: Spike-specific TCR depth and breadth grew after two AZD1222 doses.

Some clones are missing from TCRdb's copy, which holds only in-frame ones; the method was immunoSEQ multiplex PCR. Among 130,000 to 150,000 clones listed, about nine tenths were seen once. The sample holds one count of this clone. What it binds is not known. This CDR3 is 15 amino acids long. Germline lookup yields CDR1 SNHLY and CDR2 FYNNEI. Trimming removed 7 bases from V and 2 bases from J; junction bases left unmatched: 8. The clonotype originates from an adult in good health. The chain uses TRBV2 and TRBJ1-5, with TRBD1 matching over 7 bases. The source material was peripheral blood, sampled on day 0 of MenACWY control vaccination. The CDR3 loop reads CASIWDRGGNQPQHF. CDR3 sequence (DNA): TGTGCCAGCATTTGGGACAGAGGTGGCAATCAGCCCCAGCATTTT.